This record looks at one T cell receptor (beta chain) sequence and its context. Followed over time, Seattle patients had been enrolled while infection was active. This sample was taken from a study of blood T cell repertoires in COVID-19. Study information: Specimens from acute and convalescent COVID-19 originated in the United States, Italy and Spain. PBMCs, B-cell-depleted T cells, or T cells were the source of the cDNA or gDNA that made up the material.

Source study methods: From reference gene primer amplification, estimates of nucleated cell counts were derived. Here immunoSEQ multiplex PCR was the method, and the copy in TCRdb shows in-frame clones only, minus some. That table furnishes V, J and clone size, whereas the DNA furnished D and trimming. The sample contains 300,000 to 400,000 clones, about nine tenths of which appear only once. The sample was peripheral blood. This TCR was sampled from a woman in her 70s with COVID-19, enrolled during active disease.

As DNA, the CDR3 is TGTGCCAGCAGCCCTAGCGGGGGGTGGACAGATACGCAGTATTTT. Its protein product is CASSPSGGWTDTQYF. The chain recombines TRBV9 with TRBJ2-3; TRBD2 aligns across 11 bases. The CDR3 totals 15 residues. The junction had 4 bases not matched to a gene; V was cut back by 4 bases and J by 3 bases. Germline loops: CDR1 SGDLS, CDR2 YYNGEE.